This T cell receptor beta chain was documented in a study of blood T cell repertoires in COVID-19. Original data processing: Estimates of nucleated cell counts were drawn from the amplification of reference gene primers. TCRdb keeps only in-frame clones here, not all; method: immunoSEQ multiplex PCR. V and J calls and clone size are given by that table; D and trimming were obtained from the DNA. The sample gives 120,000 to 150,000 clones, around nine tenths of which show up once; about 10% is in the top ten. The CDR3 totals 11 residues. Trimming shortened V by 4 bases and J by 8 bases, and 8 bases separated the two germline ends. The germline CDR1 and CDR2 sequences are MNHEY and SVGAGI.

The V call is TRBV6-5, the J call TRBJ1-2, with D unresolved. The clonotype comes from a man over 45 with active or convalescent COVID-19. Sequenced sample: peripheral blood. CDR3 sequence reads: CASSSRSGYTF. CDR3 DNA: TGTGCCAGCAGTTCCCGGTCGGGCTACACCTTC.